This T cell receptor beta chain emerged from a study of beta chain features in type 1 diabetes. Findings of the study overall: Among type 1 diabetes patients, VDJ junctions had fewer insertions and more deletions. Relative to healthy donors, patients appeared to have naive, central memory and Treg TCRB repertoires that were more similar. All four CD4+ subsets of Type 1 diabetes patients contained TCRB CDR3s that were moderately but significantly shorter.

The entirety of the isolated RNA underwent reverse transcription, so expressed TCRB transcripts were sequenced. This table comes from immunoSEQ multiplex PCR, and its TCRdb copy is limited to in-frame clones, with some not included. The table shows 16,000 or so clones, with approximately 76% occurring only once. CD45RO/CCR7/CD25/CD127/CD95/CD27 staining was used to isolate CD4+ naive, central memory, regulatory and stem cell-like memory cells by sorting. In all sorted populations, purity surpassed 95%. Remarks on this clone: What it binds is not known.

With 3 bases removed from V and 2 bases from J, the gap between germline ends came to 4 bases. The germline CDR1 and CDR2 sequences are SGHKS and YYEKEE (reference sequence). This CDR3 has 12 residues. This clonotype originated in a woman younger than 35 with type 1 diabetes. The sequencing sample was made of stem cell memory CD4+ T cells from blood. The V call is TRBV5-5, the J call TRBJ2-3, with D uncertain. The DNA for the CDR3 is TGTGCCAGCAGCTCCTACACAGATACGCAGTATTTT. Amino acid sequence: CASSSYTDTQYF. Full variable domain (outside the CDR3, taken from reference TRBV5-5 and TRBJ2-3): DAGVTQSPTHLIKTRGQQVTLRCSPISGHKSVSWYQQVLGQGPQFIFQYYEKEERGRGNFPDRFSARQFPNYSSELNVNALLLGDSALYLCASSSYTDTQYFGPGTRLTVL.